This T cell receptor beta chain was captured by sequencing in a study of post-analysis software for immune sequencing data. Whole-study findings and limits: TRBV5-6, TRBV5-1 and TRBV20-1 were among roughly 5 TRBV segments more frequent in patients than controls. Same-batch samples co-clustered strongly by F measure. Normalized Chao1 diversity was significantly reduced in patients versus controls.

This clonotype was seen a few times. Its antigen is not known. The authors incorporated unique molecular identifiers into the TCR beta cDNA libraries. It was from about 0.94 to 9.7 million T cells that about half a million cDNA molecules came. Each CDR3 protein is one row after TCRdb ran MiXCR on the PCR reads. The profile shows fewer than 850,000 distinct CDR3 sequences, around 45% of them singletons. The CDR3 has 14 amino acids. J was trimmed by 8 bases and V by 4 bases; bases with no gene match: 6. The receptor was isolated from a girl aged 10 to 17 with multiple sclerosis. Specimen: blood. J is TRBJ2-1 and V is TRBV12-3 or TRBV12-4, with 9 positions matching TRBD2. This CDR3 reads CASSYSGRPHEQFF. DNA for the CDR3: TGTGCCAGCAGTTACAGCGGGAGGCCCCATGAGCAGTTCTTC.